The 6 T cell receptor beta chains below were found in one sample sequenced in a study of spatial heterogeneity in lung cancer (dated by TCRdb to between 2018 and 2021). The time point label, as the study defines it: sample taken at primary tumor resection. Library preparation employed 5' RACE. The reads were generated on a NextSeq 500. Using fastp at Q25 and MiXCR, TCRdb reprocessed the public reads and kept productive beta chains. Rows are unified per CDR3 protein, each entry keeping the most common DNA and genes. Within this sample are more than 2,500 distinct CDR3 sequences, with about 7% of them counted one time only. The ten largest account for approximately 15% of the sample. This specimen was normal lung tissue next to the tumor, taken at surgery. Every receptor here comes from a male donor with early-stage non-small cell lung cancer.

This clonotype showed up many times. J is TRBJ2-6 and V is TRBV4-3; 12 bases are a match to TRBD1. V dropped 4 bases and J dropped 0; count of bases not matched to a gene: 7. Germline V gene lookup returns CDR1 LGHNA and CDR2 YSLEER. This CDR3 is built from 19 residues. The CDR3, as DNA: TGCGCCAGCAGCCGAAGATCGGGACAGGGGGCCTCTGGGGCCAACGTCCTGACTTTC. Amino acids: CASSRRSGQGASGANVLTF.

Judged by abundance, this clonotype is medium-sized. The V gene is TRBV7-9, the J gene TRBJ1-6; perhaps TRBD1 as D (6 bases). The V end was cut by 4 bases, the J end by 9 bases, with 13 bases between. The V gene's germline CDR1 is SEHNR and CDR2 FQNEAQ (reference sequence). This CDR3 region has 14 residues. CDR3 loop: CASSWEVGGSPLHF. CDR3 nucleotide sequence: TGTGCCAGCAGCTGGGAGGTAGGGGGTTCACCCCTCCACTTT.

By share of the sample, this clonotype is medium-sized. This chain connects TRBV19 to TRBJ2-7; 9 bases align to TRBD2. V trimming: 3 bases; J trimming: 2 bases; junction bases outside the gene matches: 11. CDR1 is LNHDA and CDR2 is SQIVND in the germline V gene (reference sequence). This CDR3 has 17 residues. In nucleotides, the CDR3 is TGTGCCAGTAGTATTAGGGCAGCGGGGGGCCAGACCTACGAGCAGTACTTC. Translation: CASSIRAAGGQTYEQYF.

This clonotype was recorded at least ten times. This sequence joins TRBV5-4 and TRBJ2-2, with a weak D call TRBD1 (6 bases). The V and J ends lost 4 bases and 1 base respectively, with 11 bases between them. In germline, CDR1 is SGHNT, CDR2 YYREEE (reference sequence). CDR3 length equals 15 residues. The CDR3 loop is CASSLPTGNTGELFF. As DNA, the CDR3 is TGTGCCAGCAGCCTCCCGACAGGGAACACCGGGGAGCTGTTTTTT. Variable domain in full (rest from reference TRBV5-4 and TRBJ2-2): ETGVTQSPTHLIKTRGQQVTLRCSSQSGHNTVSWYQQALGQGPQFIFQYYREEENGRGNFPPRFSGLQFPNYSSELNVNALELDDSALYLCASSLPTGNTGELFFGEGSRLTVL.

Details on this clonotype: Germline is not matched at one junction end, which may reflect a read error. J is TRBJ2-3 and V is TRBV29-1, with D uncertain. The CDR3 has 11 amino acids. Germline CDR1 and CDR2: SQVTM and ANQGSEA. The CDR3 loop reads CSATQTDTQYF. DNA of the CDR3: TGCAGCGCCACGCAAACAGACACGCAGTATTTT.

This clonotype is classed as medium-sized. This chain connects TRBV6-2 or TRBV6-3 to TRBJ1-5; TRBD1 aligns across 9 bases. The CDR3 spans 15 residues. The V segment lost 6 bases and the J segment 6 bases; nucleotides outside the gene matches: 9. Germline V gene lookup returns CDR1 MNHEY and CDR2 SVGEGT. CDR3 in amino acids: CASRYGQGSFQPQHF. CDR3 DNA sequence: TGTGCCAGCAGATATGGACAGGGGTCTTTTCAGCCCCAGCATTTT.